This T cell receptor beta chain stems from a study of T cell changes during pregnancy in multiple sclerosis. Method: immunoSEQ multiplex PCR; TCRdb's copy keeps in-frame clones and lacks some. The table includes under 30,000 clones, about 88% detected once. V was trimmed by 0 bases and J by 3 bases, leaving 8 bases between them. Per germline, CDR1 SGHTA and CDR2 FQGTGA. CDR3 length equals 14 residues. The source was CD8+ T cells from peripheral blood mononuclear cells, collected in the second trimester of pregnancy. This sequence was found in a female donor with multiple sclerosis, enrolled in a pregnancy study. The V and J genes are TRBV7-3 and TRBJ2-5; maybe TRBD2 (6 bases). In DNA form, the CDR3 reads TGTGCCAGCAGCTTAACGGGGGGAGAAGAGACCCAGTACTTC. Translated: CASSLTGGEETQYF.